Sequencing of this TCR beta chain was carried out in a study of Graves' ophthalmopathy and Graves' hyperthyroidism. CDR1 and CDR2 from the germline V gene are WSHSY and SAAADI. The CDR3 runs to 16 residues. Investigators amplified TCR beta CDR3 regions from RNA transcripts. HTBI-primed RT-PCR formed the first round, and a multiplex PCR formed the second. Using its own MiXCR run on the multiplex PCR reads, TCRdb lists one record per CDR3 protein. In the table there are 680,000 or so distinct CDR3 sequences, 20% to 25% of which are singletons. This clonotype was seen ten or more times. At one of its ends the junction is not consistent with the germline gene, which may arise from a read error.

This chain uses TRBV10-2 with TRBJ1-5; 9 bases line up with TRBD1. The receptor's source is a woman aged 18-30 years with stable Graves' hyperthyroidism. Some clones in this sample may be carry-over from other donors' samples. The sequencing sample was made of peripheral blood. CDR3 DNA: TGCGCCAACAGTGCCGACAGGGGGTCCGGCAATCAGCCCCAGCATTTT. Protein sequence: CANSADRGSGNQPQHF.